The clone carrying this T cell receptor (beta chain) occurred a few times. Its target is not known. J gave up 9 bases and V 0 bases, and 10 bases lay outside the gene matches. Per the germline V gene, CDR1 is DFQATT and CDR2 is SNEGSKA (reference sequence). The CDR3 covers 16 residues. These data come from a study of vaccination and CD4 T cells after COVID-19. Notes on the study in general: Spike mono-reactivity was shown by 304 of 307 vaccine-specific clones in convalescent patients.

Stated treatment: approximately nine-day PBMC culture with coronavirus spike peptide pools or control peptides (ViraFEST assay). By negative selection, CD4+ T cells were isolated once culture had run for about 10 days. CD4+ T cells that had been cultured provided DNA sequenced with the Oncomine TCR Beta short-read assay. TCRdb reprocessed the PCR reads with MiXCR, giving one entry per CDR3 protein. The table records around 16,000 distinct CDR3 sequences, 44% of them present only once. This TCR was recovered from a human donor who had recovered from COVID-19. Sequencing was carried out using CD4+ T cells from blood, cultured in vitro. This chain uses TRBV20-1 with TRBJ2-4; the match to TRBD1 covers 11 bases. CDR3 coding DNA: TGCAGTGCTAGAGACCACCCGGGACAGGGGGTTCTCATTCAGTACTTC. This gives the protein CSARDHPGQGVLIQYF.